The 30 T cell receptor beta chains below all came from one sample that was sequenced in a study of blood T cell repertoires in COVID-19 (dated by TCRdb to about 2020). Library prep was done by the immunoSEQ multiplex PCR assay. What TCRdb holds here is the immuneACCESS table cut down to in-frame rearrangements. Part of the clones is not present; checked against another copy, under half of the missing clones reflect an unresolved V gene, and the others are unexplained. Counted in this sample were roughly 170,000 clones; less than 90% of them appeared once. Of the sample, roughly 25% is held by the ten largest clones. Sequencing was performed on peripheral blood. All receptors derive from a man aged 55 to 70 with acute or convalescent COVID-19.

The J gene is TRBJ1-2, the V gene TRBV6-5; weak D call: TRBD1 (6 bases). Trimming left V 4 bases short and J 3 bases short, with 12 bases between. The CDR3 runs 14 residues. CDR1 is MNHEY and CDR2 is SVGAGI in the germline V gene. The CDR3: CASSFATGYYGYTF. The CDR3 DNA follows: TGTGCCAGCAGTTTCGCCACAGGGTACTATGGCTACACCTTC.

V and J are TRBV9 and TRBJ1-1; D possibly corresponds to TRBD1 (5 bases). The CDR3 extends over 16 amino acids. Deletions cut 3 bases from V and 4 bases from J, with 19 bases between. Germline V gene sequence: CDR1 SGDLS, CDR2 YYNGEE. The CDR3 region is CASSAKTVPVLTEAFF. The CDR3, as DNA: TGTGCCAGCAGCGCCAAGACAGTTCCCGTCCTCACTGAAGCTTTCTTT.

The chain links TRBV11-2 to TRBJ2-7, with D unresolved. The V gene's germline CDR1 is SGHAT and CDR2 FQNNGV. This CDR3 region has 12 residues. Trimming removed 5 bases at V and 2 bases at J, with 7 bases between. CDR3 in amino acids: CASSLHTYEQYV. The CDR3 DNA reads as TGTGCCAGCAGCCTCCACACCTACGAGCAGTACGTC.

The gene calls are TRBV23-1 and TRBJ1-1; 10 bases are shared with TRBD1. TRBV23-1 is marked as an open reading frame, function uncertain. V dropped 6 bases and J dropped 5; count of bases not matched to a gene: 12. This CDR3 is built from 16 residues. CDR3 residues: CASRGTGALLGTEAFF. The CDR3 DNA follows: TGCGCCAGCAGGGGGACAGGGGCCCTCCTCGGGACTGAAGCTTTCTTT.

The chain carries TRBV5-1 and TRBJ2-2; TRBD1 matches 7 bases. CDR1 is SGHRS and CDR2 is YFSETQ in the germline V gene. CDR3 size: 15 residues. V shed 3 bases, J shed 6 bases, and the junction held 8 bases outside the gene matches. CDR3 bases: TGCGCCAGCAGCTCTCGACAGGGTGGTGCCGGGGAGCTGTTTTTT. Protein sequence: CASSSRQGGAGELFF.

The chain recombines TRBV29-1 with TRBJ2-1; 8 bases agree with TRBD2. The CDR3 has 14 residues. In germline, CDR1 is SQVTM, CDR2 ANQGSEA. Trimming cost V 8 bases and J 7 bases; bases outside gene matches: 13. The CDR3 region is CSLRTSPSRNEQFF. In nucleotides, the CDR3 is TGCAGCTTACGGACTAGCCCGTCGAGGAATGAGCAGTTCTTC.

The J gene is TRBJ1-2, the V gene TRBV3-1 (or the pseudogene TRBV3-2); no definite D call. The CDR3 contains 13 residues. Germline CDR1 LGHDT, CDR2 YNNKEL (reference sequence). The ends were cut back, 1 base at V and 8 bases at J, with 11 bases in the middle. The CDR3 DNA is TGTGCCAGCAGCCAAGGTTCTCGGGGAGGCTACACCTTC. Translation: CASSQGSRGGYTF.

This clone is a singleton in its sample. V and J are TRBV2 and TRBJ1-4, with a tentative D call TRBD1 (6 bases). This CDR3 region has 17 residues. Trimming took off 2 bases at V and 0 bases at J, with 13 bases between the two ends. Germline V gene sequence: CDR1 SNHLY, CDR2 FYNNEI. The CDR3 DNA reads TGTGCCAGCAGTGAACAGAGAAAGGGGGCAACTAATGAAAAACTGTTTTTT. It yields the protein CASSEQRKGATNEKLFF.

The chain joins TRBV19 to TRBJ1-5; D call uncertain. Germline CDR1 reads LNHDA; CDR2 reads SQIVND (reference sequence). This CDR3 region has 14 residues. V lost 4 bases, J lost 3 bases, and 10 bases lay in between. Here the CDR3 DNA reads TGTGCCAGTAGTAGGGAGGGTCTCAATCAGCCCCAGCATTTT. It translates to CASSREGLNQPQHF.

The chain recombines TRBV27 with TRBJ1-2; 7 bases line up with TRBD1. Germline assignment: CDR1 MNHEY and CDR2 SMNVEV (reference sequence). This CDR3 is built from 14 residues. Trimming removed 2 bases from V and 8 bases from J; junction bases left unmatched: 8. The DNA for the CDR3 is TGTGCCAGCAGTTTACGACAGGGCTCGGGGGGCTACACCTTC. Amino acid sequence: CASSLRQGSGGYTF.

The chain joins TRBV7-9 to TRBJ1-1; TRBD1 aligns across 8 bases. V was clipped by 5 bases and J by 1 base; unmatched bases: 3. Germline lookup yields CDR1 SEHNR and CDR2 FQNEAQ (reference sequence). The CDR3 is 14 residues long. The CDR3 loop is CASSDGTGNTEAFF. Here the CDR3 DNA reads TGTGCCAGCAGCGACGGGACAGGGAACACTGAAGCTTTCTTT.

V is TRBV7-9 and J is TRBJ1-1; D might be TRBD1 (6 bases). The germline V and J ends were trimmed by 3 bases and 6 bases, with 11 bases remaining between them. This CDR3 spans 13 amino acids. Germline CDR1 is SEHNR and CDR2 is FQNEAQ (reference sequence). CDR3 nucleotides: TGTGCCAGCAGCTTGGAAACAGGGTCTGAAGCTTTCTTT. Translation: CASSLETGSEAFF. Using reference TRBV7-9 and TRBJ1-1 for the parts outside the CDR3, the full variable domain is DTGVSQNPRHKITKRGQNVTFRCDPISEHNRLYWYRQTLGQGPEFLTYFQNEAQLEKSRLLSDRFSAERPKGSFSTLEIQRTEQGDSAMYLCASSLETGSEAFFGQGTRLTVV.

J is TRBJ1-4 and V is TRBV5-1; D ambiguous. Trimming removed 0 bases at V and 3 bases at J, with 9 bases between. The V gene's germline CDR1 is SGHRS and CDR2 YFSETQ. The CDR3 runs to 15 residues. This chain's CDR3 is CASSLGAGPNEKLFF. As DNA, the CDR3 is TGCGCCAGCAGCTTGGGGGCAGGCCCTAATGAAAAACTGTTTTTT.

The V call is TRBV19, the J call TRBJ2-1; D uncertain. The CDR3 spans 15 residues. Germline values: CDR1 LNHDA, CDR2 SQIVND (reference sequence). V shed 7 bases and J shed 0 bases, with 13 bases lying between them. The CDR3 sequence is CASTSALGSYNEQFF. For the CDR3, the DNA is TGTGCCAGTACCTCTGCCCTCGGCTCCTACAATGAGCAGTTCTTC.

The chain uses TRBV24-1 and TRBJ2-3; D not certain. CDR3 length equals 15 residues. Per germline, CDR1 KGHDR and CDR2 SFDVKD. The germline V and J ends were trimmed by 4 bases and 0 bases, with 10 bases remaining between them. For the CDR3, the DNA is TGTGCCACCAGTGACCTGACTTCTAGCACAGATACGCAGTATTTT. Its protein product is CATSDLTSSTDTQYF.

The CDR3 DNA reads TGTGCCAGCGCACAGGGCCCGGGCACTGAAGCTTTCTTT. This codes for CASAQGPGTEAFF. The chain couples TRBV12-3 or TRBV12-4 to TRBJ1-1; tentative D call: TRBD1 (6 bases). CDR3 length equals 13 residues. Trimming pared 8 bases from V and 4 bases from J, leaving 14 bases between.

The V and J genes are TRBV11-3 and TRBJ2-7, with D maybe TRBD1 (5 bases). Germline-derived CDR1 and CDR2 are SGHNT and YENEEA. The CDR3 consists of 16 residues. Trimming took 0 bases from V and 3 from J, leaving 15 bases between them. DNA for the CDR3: TGTGCCAGCAGCTTAGACGCCTGGGGCGTAAACTACGAGCAGTACTTC. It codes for CASSLDAWGVNYEQYF.

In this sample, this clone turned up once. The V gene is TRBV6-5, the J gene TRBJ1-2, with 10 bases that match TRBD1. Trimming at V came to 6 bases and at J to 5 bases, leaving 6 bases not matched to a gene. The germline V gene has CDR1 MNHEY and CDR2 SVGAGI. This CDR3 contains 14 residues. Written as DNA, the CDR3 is TGTGCCAGCAGGAATAGGGGACAGGGGTATGGCTACACCTTC. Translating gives CASRNRGQGYGYTF.

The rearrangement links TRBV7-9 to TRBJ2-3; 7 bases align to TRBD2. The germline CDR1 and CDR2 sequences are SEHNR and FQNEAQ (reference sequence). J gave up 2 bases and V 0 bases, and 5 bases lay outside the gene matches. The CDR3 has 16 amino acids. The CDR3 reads CASSLAQRGPTDTQYF. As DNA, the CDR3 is TGTGCCAGCAGCTTAGCGCAGCGGGGCCCCACAGATACGCAGTATTTT.

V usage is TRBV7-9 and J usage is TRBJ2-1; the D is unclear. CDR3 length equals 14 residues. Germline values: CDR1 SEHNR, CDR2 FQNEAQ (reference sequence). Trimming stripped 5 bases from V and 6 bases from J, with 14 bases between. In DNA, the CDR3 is TGTGCCAGCAGCCCCATGACCCGGGTCAATGAGCAGTTCTTC. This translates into CASSPMTRVNEQFF.

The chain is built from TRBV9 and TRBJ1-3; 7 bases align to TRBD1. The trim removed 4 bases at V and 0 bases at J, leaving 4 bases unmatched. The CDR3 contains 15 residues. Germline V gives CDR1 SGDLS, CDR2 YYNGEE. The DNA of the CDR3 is TGTGCCAGCAGCTCCCGACAGGGCTCTGGAAACACCATATATTTT. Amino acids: CASSSRQGSGNTIYF.

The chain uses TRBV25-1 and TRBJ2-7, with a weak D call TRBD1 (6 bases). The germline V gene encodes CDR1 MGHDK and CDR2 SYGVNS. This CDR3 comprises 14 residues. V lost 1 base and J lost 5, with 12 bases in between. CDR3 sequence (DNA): TGTGCCAGCAGTGAATCTGCAGGGGTCCACGAGCAGTACTTC. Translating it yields CASSESAGVHEQYF.

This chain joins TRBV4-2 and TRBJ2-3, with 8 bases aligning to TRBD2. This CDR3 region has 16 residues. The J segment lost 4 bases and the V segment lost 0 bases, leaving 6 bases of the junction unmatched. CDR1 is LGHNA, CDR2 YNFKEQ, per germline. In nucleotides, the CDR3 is TGTGCCAGCAGCCAAGAGGTAACGGGGGGGTCAGATACGCAGTATTTT. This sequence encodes CASSQEVTGGSDTQYF.

CDR3 coding DNA: TGTGGAGGAGAACTTCCCTATGGCTACACCTTC. Amino acid sequence: CGGELPYGYTF. The chain employs TRBV30 and TRBJ1-2; no clear D. The germline gives CDR1 GTSNPN, CDR2 SVGIG (reference sequence). CDR3 length: 11 residues.

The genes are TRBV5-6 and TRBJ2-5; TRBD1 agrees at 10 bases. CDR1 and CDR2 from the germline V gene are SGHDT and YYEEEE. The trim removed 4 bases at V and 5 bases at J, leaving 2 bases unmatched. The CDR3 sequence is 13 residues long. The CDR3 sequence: CASSAGQGETQYF. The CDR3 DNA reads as TGTGCCAGCAGCGCGGGACAGGGGGAGACCCAGTACTTC.

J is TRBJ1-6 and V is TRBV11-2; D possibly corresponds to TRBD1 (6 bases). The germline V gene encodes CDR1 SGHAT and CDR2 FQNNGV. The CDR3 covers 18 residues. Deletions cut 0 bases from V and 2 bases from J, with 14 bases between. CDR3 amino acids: CASSLDQRYRAYNSPLHF. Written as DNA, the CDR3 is TGTGCCAGCAGCTTAGATCAGCGGTACAGGGCCTATAATTCACCCCTCCACTTT.

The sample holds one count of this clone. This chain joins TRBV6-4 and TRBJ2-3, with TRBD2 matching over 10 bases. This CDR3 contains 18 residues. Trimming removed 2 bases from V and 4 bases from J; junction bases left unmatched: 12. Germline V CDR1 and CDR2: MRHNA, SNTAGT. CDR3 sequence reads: CASSDVSGRKGEADTQYF. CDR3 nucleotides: TGTGCCAGCAGTGACGTTAGCGGGAGGAAGGGCGAAGCAGATACGCAGTATTTT.

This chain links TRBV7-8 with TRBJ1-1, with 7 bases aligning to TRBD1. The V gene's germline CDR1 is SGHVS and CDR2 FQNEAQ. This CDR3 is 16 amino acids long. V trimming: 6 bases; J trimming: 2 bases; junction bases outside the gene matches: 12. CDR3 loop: CASSTTGRMSNTEAFF. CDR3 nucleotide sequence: TGTGCCAGCAGTACGACAGGGAGGATGAGTAACACTGAAGCTTTCTTT. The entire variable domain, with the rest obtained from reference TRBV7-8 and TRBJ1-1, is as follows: GAGVSQSPRYKVAKRGQDVALRCDPISGHVSLFWYQQALGQGPEFLTYFQNEAQLDKSGLPSDRFFAERPEGSVSTLKIQRTQQEDSAVYLCASSTTGRMSNTEAFFGQGTRLTVV.

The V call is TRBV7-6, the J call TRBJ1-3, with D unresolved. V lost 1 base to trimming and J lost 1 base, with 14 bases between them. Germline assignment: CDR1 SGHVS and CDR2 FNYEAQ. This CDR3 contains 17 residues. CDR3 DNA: TGTGCCAGCAGCTTAGGGCCCGAGGTGACGTCTGGAAACACCATATATTTT. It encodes CASSLGPEVTSGNTIYF.

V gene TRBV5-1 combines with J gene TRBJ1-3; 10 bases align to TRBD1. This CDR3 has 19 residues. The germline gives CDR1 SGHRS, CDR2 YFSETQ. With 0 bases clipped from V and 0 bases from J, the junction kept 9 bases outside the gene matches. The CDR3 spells CASSLEGDRGPYSGNTIYF. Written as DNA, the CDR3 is TGCGCCAGCAGCTTGGAGGGGGACAGGGGACCCTACTCTGGAAACACCATATATTTT.